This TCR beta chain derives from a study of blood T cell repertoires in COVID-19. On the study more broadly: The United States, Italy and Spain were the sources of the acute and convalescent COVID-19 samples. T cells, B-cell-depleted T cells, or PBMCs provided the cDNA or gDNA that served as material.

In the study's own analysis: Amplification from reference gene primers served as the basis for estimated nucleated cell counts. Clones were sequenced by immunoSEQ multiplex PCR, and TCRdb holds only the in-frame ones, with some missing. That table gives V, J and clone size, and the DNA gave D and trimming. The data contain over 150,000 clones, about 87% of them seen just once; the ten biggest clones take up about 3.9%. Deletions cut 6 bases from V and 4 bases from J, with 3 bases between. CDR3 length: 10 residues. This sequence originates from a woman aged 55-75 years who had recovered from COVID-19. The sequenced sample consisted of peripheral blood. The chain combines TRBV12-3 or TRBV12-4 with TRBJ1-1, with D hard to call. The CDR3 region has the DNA TGTGCCAGCAGGGCCACTGAAGCTTTCTTT. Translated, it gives CASRATEAFF.